This T cell receptor beta chain originates from a study of Graves' ophthalmopathy and Graves' hyperthyroidism. Regarding the study as a whole: Most expanded clonotypes from thyroid (those above 0.001 frequency) were also found in blood.

Uncontrolled infections, pregnancy, lactation or other autoimmune diseases led to patient exclusion. CDR1 is SQVTM, CDR2 ANQGSEA, per germline. Trimming took 8 bases from V and 0 from J, leaving 8 bases between them. The CDR3 is 13 amino acids. Amplification targeted the TCR beta CDR3 regions, with RNA transcripts as the source material. HTBI primers served in a first-round RT-PCR, which a second-round multiplex PCR followed. TCRdb called the multiplex PCR reads again in MiXCR, with one record for every CDR3 protein. The sample shows about 660,000 distinct CDR3 sequences, roughly 41% of them seen only once. This clonotype was seen more than once but under ten times. The target antigen is unknown.

The rearrangement uses TRBV29-1 and TRBJ2-6; D unclear. This TCR was recovered from an adult man with Graves' ophthalmopathy. Sequencing was carried out using peripheral blood. CDR3 coding DNA: TGCAGCTTGGGCGGCTCTGGGGCCAACGTCCTGACTTTC. Amino acids: CSLGGSGANVLTF.